The rows below give T cell receptor beta chains drawn from one sample of a study of shared clonotypes between healthy human individuals. Generated by immunoSEQ multiplex PCR, the TCRdb table keeps only in-frame clones and is missing some. The sample consists of millions of clones, over 85% of them appearing once. The sample taken for sequencing was naive CD4+ T cells sorted from blood. These receptors were collected from a young man in good health. Each CDR3 is given with its conserved first and last residue. The order of the fields is clone size, V gene, J gene, D gene, CDR3 protein, CDR3 DNA. The D gene is left open where the match is weak. Expanded clones are given a class, and other clones once, few, many or no size at all.

-	TRBV18	TRBJ2-7	TRBD1	CASSPGQVSSYEQYF	TGTGCCAGCTCACCGGGACAGGTGAGCTCCTACGAGCAGTACTTC
-	TRBV20-1	TRBJ2-3	-	CSAPHPDTQYF	TGCAGTGCCCCTCACCCAGATACGCAGTATTTT
-	TRBV30	TRBJ2-1	TRBD2	CAWSVGGSLDEQFF	TGTGCCTGGAGTGTAGGCGGGAGCTTAGATGAGCAGTTCTTC
-	TRBV6-5	TRBJ2-7	TRBD1	CASSSSPGTGLEQYF	TGTGCCAGCAGTTCATCCCCCGGGACAGGGCTCGAGCAGTACTTC
-	TRBV18	TRBJ2-5	-	CASSETQYF	TGTGCCAGCTCTGAGACCCAGTACTTC
-	TRBV5-5	TRBJ2-7	-	CASSSGSQIYEQYF	TGTGCCAGCAGCTCCGGATCCCAGATCTACGAGCAGTACTTC
-	TRBV7-2	TRBJ2-5	TRBD2	CASSPRTSGQETQYF	TGTGCCAGCAGCCCCAGGACTAGCGGCCAAGAGACCCAGTACTTC
-	TRBV10-3	TRBJ2-3	TRBD2	CAIKLSGRSTDTQYF	TGTGCCATCAAACTTAGCGGGAGGAGCACAGATACGCAGTATTTT
-	TRBV11-3	TRBJ1-5	TRBD1	CASSPSVPGTGVSNQPQHF	TGTGCCAGCAGCCCTAGTGTCCCCGGGACAGGGGTTAGCAATCAGCCCCAGCATTTT
-	TRBV13	TRBJ1-3	-	CASSLNRKVRGRDTIYF	TGTGCCAGCAGCTTAAACAGGAAAGTAAGGGGTCGGGACACCATATATTTT
-	TRBV20-1	TRBJ1-2	-	CSPTEPRGYTF	TGCAGTCCGACGGAACCGAGGGGCTACACCTTC
-	TRBV10-3	TRBJ2-7	-	CAISDGAGQAYEQYF	TGTGCCATCAGTGATGGGGCGGGTCAAGCCTACGAGCAGTACTTC
-	TRBV2	TRBJ2-5	-	CASSEVLGRETQYF	TGTGCCAGCAGTGAAGTTTTGGGGAGGGAGACCCAGTACTTC
-	TRBV5-1	TRBJ2-5	-	CASSRSGPRVQETQYF	TGCGCCAGCAGCAGGTCAGGCCCAAGGGTGCAAGAGACCCAGTACTTC
-	TRBV5-4	TRBJ1-2	-	CASAPVDYGYTF	TGTGCCAGCGCCCCAGTAGACTATGGCTACACCTTC
-	TRBV7-8	TRBJ2-5	-	CASSSLSPGGAQYF	TGTGCCAGCAGCTCTCTGTCCCCTGGCGGGGCCCAGTACTTC
-	TRBV12-1	TRBJ1-1	-	CASKAWAGANTEAFF	TGTGCCAGCAAGGCTTGGGCAGGGGCGAACACTGAAGCTTTCTTT
-	TRBV11-1	TRBJ2-2	TRBD2	CASGDPKSGGANTGELFF	TGTGCCAGCGGGGATCCCAAGAGCGGGGGTGCGAACACCGGGGAGCTGTTTTTT
-	TRBV7-8	TRBJ1-5	-	CASSLEEGMIGNQPQHF	TGTGCCAGCAGCTTAGAGGAGGGAATGATAGGCAATCAGCCCCAGCATTTT
-	TRBV7-9	TRBJ1-5	-	CASSLPSRPQHF	TGTGCCAGCAGCCTTCCATCGAGGCCCCAGCATTTT
-	TRBV6-5	TRBJ2-7	TRBD1	CASSYSGTGNYEQYF	TGTGCCAGCAGTTACTCGGGGACAGGGAACTACGAGCAGTACTTC
-	TRBV7-8	TRBJ2-5	TRBD1	CASRLRGRVEETQYF	TGTGCCAGCCGACTCAGGGGGCGAGTGGAAGAGACCCAGTACTTC
-	TRBV19	TRBJ1-2	TRBD1	CASSPGTGGGGYTF	TGTGCCAGTAGTCCGGGGACAGGGGGCGGCGGCTACACCTTC
-	TRBV11-2	TRBJ2-7	TRBD2	CASSPGGTAAYEQYF	TGTGCCAGCAGCCCGGGGGGGACGGCCGCCTACGAGCAGTACTTC
once	TRBV10-3	TRBJ2-3	TRBD1	CATAGTGVSDTQYF	TGTGCCACCGCAGGGACAGGGGTATCAGATACGCAGTATTTT
-	TRBV4-3	TRBJ1-1	-	CASSQDRRGAAFF	TGCGCCAGCAGCCAAGATCGGCGAGGGGCTGCTTTCTTT
-	TRBV10-3	TRBJ2-7	TRBD1	CAISETGTGPKDSYEQYF	TGTGCCATCAGTGAGACCGGGACAGGCCCTAAGGACTCCTACGAGCAGTACTTC
once	TRBV5-1	TRBJ2-7	TRBD1	CASCKFPDRGPSYEQYF	TGCGCCAGCTGCAAATTCCCGGACAGGGGCCCATCCTACGAGCAGTACTTC
few	TRBV7-8	TRBJ1-3	TRBD1	CASSFQGAGGNTIYF	TGTGCCAGCAGCTTCCAGGGGGCTGGAGGAAACACCATATATTTT
-	TRBV11-1	TRBJ2-3	TRBD1	CASSLVGTAAAYTQYF	TGTGCCAGCAGCTTAGTCGGGACAGCTGCAGCTTATACGCAGTATTTT
-	TRBV19	TRBJ1-5	-	CASSISGGLFNQPQHF	TGTGCCAGTAGTATAAGTGGGGGGCTGTTCAATCAGCCCCAGCATTTT
-	TRBV4-1	TRBJ1-3	-	CASSQGLTGNTIYF	TGCGCCAGCAGCCAGGGGCTCACTGGAAACACCATATATTTT
-	TRBV5-4	TRBJ1-2	TRBD1	CASNKGRTGEGGYGYTF	TGTGCCAGCAACAAGGGCCGGACAGGGGAGGGAGGCTATGGCTACACCTTC
-	TRBV10-3	TRBJ1-1	-	CAISDLSITEAFF	TGTGCCATCAGTGACCTTAGTATCACTGAAGCTTTCTTT
-	TRBV10-3	TRBJ2-7	-	CAISEGRGRYEQYF	TGTGCCATCAGTGAGGGGCGGGGAAGGTACGAGCAGTACTTC
-	TRBV4-1	TRBJ1-1	-	CASSHIRAGFLMNTEAFF	TGCGCCAGCAGCCATATCAGGGCCGGGTTCCTAATGAACACTGAAGCTTTCTTT
-	TRBV6-5	TRBJ2-3	-	CASSYSSRGSTDTQYF	TGTGCCAGCAGTTACTCGTCCCGGGGCAGCACAGATACGCAGTATTTT
-	TRBV2	TRBJ2-1	-	CASREYNEQFF	TGTGCCAGCCGGGAATACAATGAGCAGTTCTTC
-	TRBV23-1	TRBJ2-7	-	CASSLAYEQYF	TGCGCCAGCAGTCTAGCCTACGAGCAGTACTTC
-	TRBV11-2	TRBJ2-3	TRBD1	CASSSLDRGLADTQYF	TGTGCCAGCAGCTCCCTAGACAGGGGTCTTGCAGATACGCAGTATTTT
-	TRBV28	TRBJ2-3	-	CASSLTSAKDTQYF	TGTGCCAGCAGTCTCACCTCGGCGAAAGATACGCAGTATTTT
-	TRBV28	TRBJ1-5	-	CASSLSGGSNQPQHF	TGTGCCAGCAGTTTGAGTGGGGGGTCTAATCAGCCCCAGCATTTT
-	TRBV9	TRBJ1-5	TRBD1	CASSRQGGQPQHF	TGTGCCAGCAGCCGACAGGGAGGTCAGCCCCAGCATTTT
-	TRBV5-1	TRBJ2-5	-	CASSLEQADQETQYF	TGCGCCAGCAGCTTGGAACAGGCTGACCAAGAGACCCAGTACTTC
-	TRBV14	TRBJ1-4	TRBD1	CASSHGQGKLFF	TGTGCCAGCAGCCACGGACAGGGGAAACTGTTTTTT
-	TRBV18	TRBJ2-7	TRBD1	CASSPPRTGSYEQYF	TGTGCCAGCTCACCCCCCCGGACAGGCTCCTACGAGCAGTACTTC
-	TRBV18	TRBJ1-1	-	CASSSNHLGDIKAFF	TGTGCCAGCTCAAGTAATCACCTAGGAGACATCAAAGCTTTCTTT
-	TRBV19	TRBJ2-6	TRBD1	CASCDRAGANVLTF	TGTGCCAGTTGTGACAGGGCTGGGGCCAACGTCCTGACTTTC
-	TRBV10-3	TRBJ2-2	TRBD2	CAISEREAGELFF	TGTGCCATCAGTGAGCGGGAGGCCGGGGAGCTGTTTTTT
once	TRBV5-4	TRBJ1-4	-	CASSLGRGLATNEKLFF	TGTGCCAGCAGCTTGGGCAGGGGCCTTGCAACTAATGAAAAACTGTTTTTT
-	TRBV6-1	TRBJ2-3	TRBD1	CASSAWGTGTFTDTQYF	TGTGCCAGCAGTGCCTGGGGGACAGGGACTTTCACAGATACGCAGTATTTT
-	TRBV27	TRBJ2-2	-	CASSSGTTTGELFF	TGTGCCAGCAGTTCCGGGACAACCACCGGGGAGCTGTTTTTT
-	TRBV27	TRBJ2-7	-	CASRPDMFSYEQYF	TGTGCCAGCAGACCGGACATGTTTTCCTACGAGCAGTACTTC
-	TRBV10-1	TRBJ1-6	-	CASSGANGGSPLHF	TGCGCCAGCAGTGGGGCCAACGGGGGTTCACCCCTCCACTTT
-	TRBV7-8	TRBJ1-6	-	CASSLKRQGLYYNSPLHF	TGTGCCAGCAGCTTAAAGCGGCAGGGGTTATACTATAATTCACCCCTCCACTTT